The next 18 T cell receptor beta chains were all read from a single sample in a study of identical twins (dated by TCRdb to 2016 to 2017). The library came from 5' RACE. Sequencing relied on an Illumina HiSeq 2000. In-frame beta chains were kept once TCRdb had trimmed the public reads at Q25 with fastp and called clones with MiXCR. Every distinct CDR3 protein forms one entry, paired with its most common genes and DNA. The sample table shows some 1,700,000 distinct CDR3 sequences, and 32% are seen once. The ten biggest clones cover about 0.27% of the sample. Source material: cord blood. The receptors were sampled from a newborn girl in good health.

The sample holds many counts of this clonotype. The chain employs TRBV12-3 or TRBV12-4 and TRBJ2-3; 9 bases match TRBD1. V dropped 10 bases and J dropped 4; count of bases not matched to a gene: 6. There are 13 residues in the CDR3. The CDR3 loop is CATWDREADTQYF. The CDR3 DNA reads TGTGCCACCTGGGACAGGGAGGCAGATACGCAGTATTTT.

Comment on this clonotype: One junction end disagrees with the germline gene, perhaps due to a read error. The chain links TRBV11-2 to TRBJ2-1; 9 nucleotides match TRBD1. The CDR3 spans 17 residues. Germline V lookup: CDR1 SGHAT, CDR2 FQNNGV. The CDR3 coding sequence is TGTGCCAGCAGCCCACCGCCGGGACAGGGACCTTACAATGAGCGGTTCTTC. This translates into CASSPPPGQGPYNERFF.

This clonotype appeared a few times. V usage is TRBV11-2 and J usage is TRBJ2-7, with 7 positions matching TRBD2. Germline lookup yields CDR1 SGHAT and CDR2 FQNNGV. The V segment lost 5 bases and the J segment 12 bases; nucleotides outside the gene matches: 16. CDR3 size: 14 residues. The CDR3 protein is CASSPDPRDYCRYF. The CDR3 DNA sequence: TGTGCCAGCAGCCCTGACCCCCGGGACTACTGTCGGTACTTC.

This clonotype has a handful of counts. V is TRBV5-1 and J is TRBJ1-1; 9 bases are shared with TRBD1. Germline-derived CDR1 and CDR2 are SGHRS and YFSETQ. Unmatched junction bases numbered 11, after V lost 4 bases and J lost 4 bases. The CDR3 is 16 amino acids. CDR3 in DNA: TGCGCCAGCAGCCGGACGACCGGGACAGGGAGCACTGAAGCTTTCTTT. This gives the protein CASSRTTGTGSTEAFF.

The rearrangement links TRBV6-5 to TRBJ1-1, with TRBD1 identical over 7 bases. The CDR3 sequence is 12 residues long. From germline, CDR1 is MNHEY and CDR2 SVGAGI. J gave up 5 bases and V 6 bases, and 3 bases lay outside the gene matches. CDR3 loop: CASRSQGTEAFF. CDR3 nucleotide sequence: TGTGCCAGCAGATCACAGGGGACTGAAGCTTTCTTT.

This clonotype was found a few times. The V gene is TRBV5-1, the J gene TRBJ2-1; 7 bases fit TRBD2. Germline CDR1 and CDR2: SGHRS and YFSETQ. The V and J ends lost 3 bases and 8 bases, in that order; junction bases with no gene match: 17. The CDR3 contains 17 residues. The CDR3 sequence is CASSSFGLAVFFDEQFF. CDR3 coding DNA: TGCGCCAGCAGCTCTTTTGGCCTAGCGGTCTTTTTCGATGAGCAGTTCTTC.

CDR3 nucleotides: TGTGCCAGCAGCCACCTATTGGGGGCCTACGAGCAGTACTTC. Its protein product is CASSHLLGAYEQYF. The rearrangement links TRBV3-1 to TRBJ2-7; either TRBD1 or TRBD2 may supply D (5 bases each). The germline CDR1 and CDR2 sequences are LGHDT and YNNKEL (reference sequence). CDR3 length: 14 amino acids. V lost 3 bases and J 2 bases, leaving 11 bases between the germline ends.

The rearrangement uses TRBV3-1 and TRBJ1-2, with a weak D call TRBD1 (6 bases). The CDR3 is made up of 14 amino acids. CDR1 and CDR2 from the germline V gene are LGHDT and YNNKEL (reference sequence). The germline V and J ends were trimmed by 1 base and 7 bases, with 13 bases remaining between them. The CDR3 region has the DNA TGTGCCAGCAGCCAAGTGGAGTCGGACAGTGGCTACACCTTC. The encoded protein is CASSQVESDSGYTF.

Turning to this clonotype: One junction end disagrees with the germline gene, perhaps due to a read error. J is TRBJ1-6 and V is TRBV12-5; D not certain. CDR3 length equals 13 residues. Germline assignment: CDR1 LGHNT and CDR2 FRNRAP. Written as DNA, the CDR3 is TGTGCTATTGGTCTGGACTTAAATTCACCCCTCCACTTT. This gives the protein CAIGLDLNSPLHF.

The chain combines TRBV18 with TRBJ2-3; TRBD2 is a possible D gene (5 bases). The CDR3 is made up of 19 amino acids. The V end was cut by 0 bases, the J end by 2 bases, with 21 bases between. Germline assignment: CDR1 KGHSH and CDR2 LQKENI. CDR3 in DNA: TGTGCCAGCTCACCACCGGGCATATCCATTCCGGGATTCACAGATACGCAGTATTTT. This gives the protein CASSPPGISIPGFTDTQYF.

Comments on this clonotype: A much larger clone lies a single base off, so this may be a read error. V is TRBV4-2 and J is TRBJ1-5; 7 positions agree with TRBD1. CDR3 length: 14 residues. Germline V gene data show CDR1 as LGHNA and CDR2 as YNFKEQ. The CDR3 nucleotides are TGTGCCTGCAGCCACAGGGGTAGCAATCAGCCCCAGCATTTT. It translates to CACSHRGSNQPQHF.

The V call is TRBV12-3 or TRBV12-4, the J call TRBJ2-7; no reliable D call. The CDR3 length is 12 residues. V gave up 6 bases and J gave up 3 bases, with 9 bases separating them. The CDR3 is CASRTKDYEQYF. The CDR3 coding sequence is TGTGCCAGCAGAACTAAGGACTACGAGCAGTACTTC.

The chain recombines TRBV27 with TRBJ1-5; 10 nucleotides line up with TRBD1. With V trimmed by 3 bases and J by 3 bases, 5 bases remained unmatched. Germline values: CDR1 MNHEY, CDR2 SMNVEV (reference sequence). The CDR3 contains 16 residues. The CDR3 loop reads CASSLGQGKLNQPQHF. CDR3 sequence (DNA): TGTGCCAGCAGTTTGGGACAGGGGAAACTCAATCAGCCCCAGCATTTT.

V and J are TRBV30 and TRBJ1-5; D not resolved. Trimming removed 0 bases from V and 3 bases from J, with 6 bases in between. CDR3 length: 13 residues. Germline-derived CDR1 and CDR2 are GTSNPN and SVGIG (reference sequence). This chain's CDR3 is CAWSVGFNQPQHF. CDR3 bases: TGTGCCTGGAGTGTCGGCTTCAATCAGCCCCAGCATTTT.

This clonotype was counted a few times. The chain carries TRBV11-1 and TRBJ2-3, with 13 bases aligning to TRBD2. V was clipped by 0 bases and J by 4 bases; unmatched bases: 16. This CDR3 has 21 amino acids. CDR1 and CDR2 from the germline V gene are SGHAT and FQDESV (reference sequence). CDR3 protein: CASSLASRLAGGRDYSDTQYF. The CDR3 coding sequence is TGTGCCAGCAGCTTAGCGTCCCGACTAGCGGGGGGCCGGGACTATTCAGATACGCAGTATTTT.

This clonotype appeared a few times. The V gene is TRBV5-6, the J gene TRBJ2-3; 7 bases are a match to TRBD1. Germline V gene sequence: CDR1 SGHDT, CDR2 YYEEEE. The CDR3 runs to 15 residues. Losses at the gene ends were 2 bases for V and 3 bases for J; bases not matched to a gene: 6. CDR3 sequence: CASSFQGVLTDTQYF. The CDR3 nucleotides are TGTGCCAGCAGCTTCCAGGGGGTTCTGACAGATACGCAGTATTTT.

This clonotype showed up many times. The chain carries TRBV6-2 or TRBV6-3 and TRBJ1-5; no reliable D call. The CDR3 is 13 amino acids. Germline V CDR1 and CDR2: MNHEY, SVGEGT. V was clipped by 2 bases and J by 0 bases, with 2 bases between them. The CDR3 sequence is CASSYNSNQPQHF. CDR3 nucleotides: TGTGCCAGCAGTTACAATAGCAATCAGCCCCAGCATTTT.

The chain employs TRBV6-5 and TRBJ1-5; TRBD1 matches 9 bases. The junction had 5 bases not matched to a gene; V was cut back by 5 bases and J by 6 bases. The CDR3 is 14 amino acids. Germline V gene data show CDR1 as MNHEY and CDR2 as SVGAGI. CDR3 region: CASSKDRGVQPQHF. CDR3 in DNA: TGTGCCAGCAGTAAAGACAGGGGGGTTCAGCCCCAGCATTTT.